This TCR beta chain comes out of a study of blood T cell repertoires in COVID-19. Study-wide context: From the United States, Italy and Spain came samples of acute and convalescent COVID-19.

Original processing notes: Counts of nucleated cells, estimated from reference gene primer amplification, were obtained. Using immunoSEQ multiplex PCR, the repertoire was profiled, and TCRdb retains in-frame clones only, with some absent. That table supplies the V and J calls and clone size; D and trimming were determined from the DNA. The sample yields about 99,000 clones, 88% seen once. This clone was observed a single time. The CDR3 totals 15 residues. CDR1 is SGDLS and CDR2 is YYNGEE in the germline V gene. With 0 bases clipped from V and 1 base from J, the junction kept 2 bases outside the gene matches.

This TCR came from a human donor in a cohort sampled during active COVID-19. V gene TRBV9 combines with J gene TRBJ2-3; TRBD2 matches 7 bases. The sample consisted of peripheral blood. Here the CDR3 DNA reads TGTGCCAGCAGCGTAGTTGGGGGGGGCACAGATACGCAGTATTTT. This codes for CASSVVGGGTDTQYF.